The present T cell receptor (beta chain) was sequenced within a study of human T cells and chemical hapten exposure. Study information: The scalp of each patient received a weekly diphenylcyclopropenone dose for the full roughly 24-week study.

From the RACE reads, TCRdb called clonotypes with MiXCR, one entry per CDR3 protein. The sample carries 65,000 to 95,000 distinct CDR3 sequences, approximately 7% recorded once. As to time point: patch test 2, 6 weeks after DPC sensitization. Treatment of the sample: therapeutic diphenylcyclopropenone sensitization with weekly scalp DPC. This clonotype showed up many times. Germline V gene sequence: CDR1 MNHEY, CDR2 SVGAGI. With V trimmed by 6 bases and J by 3 bases, 4 bases remained unmatched. The CDR3 is made up of 15 amino acids. The J gene is TRBJ2-3, the V gene TRBV6-5, with 12 bases lining up with TRBD2. This clonotype was obtained from a woman aged 25 to 39 with alopecia areata. Some clones in this sample may be carry-over from other donors' samples. The source material was whole blood, sampled in connection with sensitization to the hapten diphenylcyclopropenone (DPC). The CDR3 region has the DNA TGTGCCAGCAGCCGGACTAGCGGGGCGACAGATACGCAGTATTTT. Its translation: CASSRTSGATDTQYF.